This T cell receptor beta chain was obtained from a study of CD8+ T cells in alopecia areata. Study results and limitations: Lesional scalp, especially alopecia totalis/universalis, showed higher clonality than normal scalp.

The CDR3 runs 15 residues. V shed 2 bases and J 7 bases; nucleotides not matched to a gene: 8. CDR1 is SEHNR, CDR2 FQNEAQ, per germline (reference sequence). RNA was extracted and reverse transcribed into cDNA as the sequencing template. Profiled with immunoSEQ multiplex PCR; TCRdb holds only in-frame clones, not every one. The sample contains some 190,000 clones, roughly three fifths of which appear only once. Concerning this clone: The antigen remains undetermined.

Described treatment: oral pan-JAK inhibitor, 5-10 mg twice daily. The source material was CD4+ T cells sorted from blood, sampled at week 4, from a patient treated with tofacitinib. The sequence derives from a human donor with alopecia areata. The rearrangement links TRBV7-9 to TRBJ1-2; 9 nucleotides match TRBD1. The CDR3 spells CASSLLDRGVFGYTF. The CDR3, as DNA: TGTGCCAGCAGCTTATTAGACAGGGGGGTTTTTGGCTACACCTTC.